A single sample gave rise to the 11 T cell receptor beta chains below, sequenced in a study of blood T cells in healthy people across ages. Next came a second PCR, run for about 7 to 12 cycles, which used a sample-barcoded 5' primer along with a J-beta primer mix. Each CDR3 protein gets one entry after TCRdb re-called the 5' RACE reads with MiXCR. The table includes 1.8 million or so distinct CDR3 sequences, about two fifths detected once. The source material was blood. These receptors were collected from a human donor in good health.

This clonotype was found many times. J is TRBJ2-7 and V is TRBV20-1; D is possibly TRBD2 (6 bases). Germline CDR1 and CDR2: DFQATT and SNEGSKA (reference sequence). V lost 1 base and J lost 2, with 15 bases in between. The CDR3 sequence is 15 residues long. As DNA, the CDR3 is TGCAGTGCTAGAGGTAGCGGCCATCCTACCTACGAGCAGTACTTC. Translating it yields CSARGSGHPTYEQYF.

The chain couples TRBV18 to TRBJ1-5; D gene uncertain. CDR1 is KGHSH, CDR2 LQKENI, per germline. V dropped 3 bases and J dropped 3 bases, with 9 bases sitting between them. The CDR3 covers 14 residues. CDR3 protein: CASSPGFDNQPQHF. DNA for the CDR3: TGTGCCAGCTCACCGGGGTTTGACAATCAGCCCCAGCATTTT.

This clonotype was observed a handful of times. The rearrangement uses TRBV6-2 or TRBV6-3 and TRBJ1-1, with 9 bases aligning to TRBD1. The V gene's germline CDR1 is MNHEY and CDR2 SVGEGT. The CDR3 covers 14 residues. J lost 9 bases, V lost 3 bases, and 8 bases had no gene match. As DNA, the CDR3 is TGTGCCAGCAGTTATTTATCCGGGACAGGGAAAGCTTTCTTT. Protein: CASSYLSGTGKAFF.

This clonotype was seen only a few times. J is TRBJ1-1 and V is TRBV7-2, with D possibly matching TRBD1 (5 bases). CDR1 SGHTA and CDR2 FQGNSA come from the germline V gene. V was cut by 2 bases and J by 0 bases, with 10 bases left in between. This CDR3 has 15 residues. The CDR3 sequence is CASSLIAGLNTEAFF. DNA for the CDR3: TGTGCCAGCAGCTTAATCGCAGGGCTGAACACTGAAGCTTTCTTT.

This chain joins TRBV4-1 and TRBJ1-1, with 9 bases matching TRBD1. CDR1 is MGHRA and CDR2 is YSYEKL in the germline V gene. The trim removed 8 bases at V and 3 bases at J, leaving 13 bases unmatched. This CDR3 comprises 16 residues. The DNA for the CDR3 is TGCGCCAGCGGCAAAAAGACAGGGGGTGAGCACACTGAAGCTTTCTTT. Amino acid sequence: CASGKKTGGEHTEAFF.

This clonotype was seen a few times. The chain combines TRBV25-1 with TRBJ1-1, with a possible D match to TRBD1 (6 bases). The CDR3 length is 15 residues. Trimming pared 6 bases from V and 4 bases from J, leaving 18 bases between. The germline gives CDR1 MGHDK, CDR2 SYGVNS. CDR3 DNA: TGTGCCAGCAGCCGGGGGGCCATAAGTGGCACTGAAGCTTTCTTT. It translates to CASSRGAISGTEAFF.

V and J are TRBV5-1 and TRBJ2-3, with D possibly called TRBD1 or TRBD2 (5 bases each). Per the germline V gene, CDR1 is SGHRS and CDR2 is YFSETQ. Trimming cost V 5 bases and J 9 bases, with 25 bases left between them. The CDR3 spans 16 residues. CDR3 in amino acids: CASSPTQAPREGTQYF. Here the CDR3 DNA reads TGCGCCAGCAGTCCTACTCAGGCTCCCCGAGAGGGGACGCAGTATTTT.

The chain carries TRBV5-1 and TRBJ2-1; the D gene is possibly TRBD2 (5 bases). The V end lost 1 base, the J end lost 7 bases, and 21 bases lay between the germline ends. Per the germline V gene, CDR1 is SGHRS and CDR2 is YFSETQ. CDR3 size: 17 residues. The CDR3 region is CASSLSLMIPQRNEQFF. The CDR3 DNA reads TGCGCCAGCAGCTTGTCCCTAATGATACCCCAGCGGAATGAGCAGTTCTTC.

This clonotype was counted between two and nine times. The rearrangement uses TRBV6-5 and TRBJ2-7; 8 nucleotides line up with TRBD1. The CDR3 sequence is 15 residues long. V dropped 0 bases and J dropped 7; count of bases not matched to a gene: 8. The germline V gene has CDR1 MNHEY and CDR2 SVGAGI. The CDR3 reads CASSYSAQGDIEQYF. As DNA, the CDR3 is TGTGCCAGCAGTTACTCGGCACAGGGGGATATAGAGCAGTACTTC.

This clonotype was picked up a small number of times. J is TRBJ2-1 and V is TRBV7-9; D ambiguous. Trimming left V 1 base short and J 0 bases short, with 16 bases between. Per the germline V gene, CDR1 is SEHNR and CDR2 is FQNEAQ (reference sequence). CDR3 length: 18 residues. The CDR3, as DNA: TGTGCCAGCAGCTTAGTAGTAAACGCCCCGAGCTCCTACAATGAGCAGTTCTTC. Its protein is CASSLVVNAPSSYNEQFF.

This clonotype was seen a few times. The V and J genes are TRBV19 and TRBJ2-3; TRBD1 matches 8 bases. V dropped 8 bases and J dropped 1; count of bases not matched to a gene: 5. This CDR3 comprises 14 residues. Germline-derived CDR1 and CDR2 are LNHDA and SQIVND (reference sequence). The CDR3: CASRLDRGTDTQYF. CDR3 in DNA: TGTGCCAGTCGATTGGACAGGGGCACAGATACGCAGTATTTT.